This T cell receptor beta chain was captured in a study of OX40 agonist ivuxolimab in advanced cancers. Turning to the overall study: Ivuxolimab, which targeted the costimulatory receptor OX40 (CD134), was an agonistic, fully human IgG2 monoclonal antibody. Intravenous ivuxolimab was administered to patients every 2 weeks at six dose levels: 0.01, 0.1, 0.3, 1.5, 3 and 10 mg/kg. The paper reports the monotherapy dose-escalation portion (N of about 50 patients) of the phase I ivuxolimab trial. The dose-escalation cohort was about 83% male with a mean age of roughly 60 years, ranging from roughly 20 to 80. Peripheral TCRbeta sequencing aimed to test whether ivuxolimab altered TCR sequence diversity and caused clonal T-cell expansion. Partial responses occurred in three dose-escalation patients: two with cutaneous melanoma and one with hepatocellular carcinoma. Patients were allowed to have had prior anti-PD-1, anti-PD-L1 or anti-CTLA-4 therapy, and 30% to 40% of the dose-escalation patients had previously received checkpoint inhibitors. Of the roughly 51 patients in dose escalation, some 19 had hepatocellular carcinoma, roughly 15 had melanoma, 9 had renal cell carcinoma and 9 had head and neck cancer. Beyond this particular receptor, the publication reports: In partial responders in the 0.1-3.0 mg/kg groups, normalized peripheral clonal expansion was found to be among the lowest, especially among CD8+ T cells. Low levels of normalized T-cell clonal expansion were also shown by some nonresponding patients. On average, CD8+ T cells showed more expanded clones than CD4+ T cells after ivuxolimab. At doses of 0.1 to 3.0 mg/kg, clonal expansion of both CD4+ and CD8+ blood T cells was observed from baseline to week 6. Which antigens the clonally expanded peripheral T cells were specific for was not determined.

Genomic DNA was isolated from the sorted cells so that the TCRbeta CDR3 region could be sequenced. The immunoSEQ Assay was used for sequencing of TCRbeta CDR3 regions. What TCRdb holds here is the immuneACCESS table cut down to in-frame rearrangements. Part of the clones is not present; checked against another copy, under half of the missing clones reflect an unresolved V gene, and the others are unexplained. The sample table holds some 63,000 clones, of which around 93% were seen once. Approximately 18% of the sample comes from the top ten. The trial excluded patients who had a history of autoimmune disease or who were on systemic immunosuppression. Peripheral blood for TCR sequencing was collected from all dose cohorts at baseline, on cycle 4 day 1, and on cycle 7 day 1. The samples were taken from a phase I, first-in-human, multicenter, open-label dose-escalation trial of ivuxolimab. Adults with locally advanced or metastatic head and neck squamous cell, hepatocellular, melanoma or renal cell carcinoma were enrolled in the trial. Before TCR sequencing, CD4+ T cells and CD8+ T cells were sorted from peripheral blood as separate populations.

Concerning this clone: What this receptor recognizes is not known. The record has no base qualities; no much larger clone is one base away.

The sequence was collected from an adult with an advanced solid tumor such as melanoma, head and neck, liver or kidney cancer. This material consisted of CD4+ or CD8+ T cells sorted from blood, taken in a trial of the OX40 agonist ivuxolimab.

The CDR3 corresponds to CAHGRGAYEQYF. The sequenced DNA is TGTGCCCACGGGCGGGGAGCCTACGAGCAGTACTTC. Here the chain combines TRBV6-1 and TRBJ2-7; possibly the D gene is TRBD2, per 6 matching bases. The CDR3, cysteine through phenylalanine, is 12 amino acids long. The sequence is cut down to CDR3 DNA, 36 bases in frame from base 1. At the junction V is shortened by 11 bases and J by 2 bases, with 13 bases in between. Reading the germline V gene gives CDR1 MNHNS and CDR2 SASEGT.